This T cell receptor (beta chain) was found in a study of human T cells and chemical hapten exposure (dated by TCRdb to about 2021). About the study as a whole: For sensitization, 2% DPC in acetone was applied to a roughly 2 cm by roughly 2 cm area of upper inner arm skin. The mostly female patient cohort included alopecia areata with under or over 50% scalp involvement, alopecia totalis and alopecia universalis. Patch testing on the upper back used Finn chambers containing 0.01% DPC, with scoring done after 6 days according to International Contact Dermatitis Research Group standards. Weekly therapeutic DPC doses were additionally applied to the scalp of patients throughout the approximately 24-week study period. Blood was sampled from patients pre-sensitization (week 0) and at 2, 6 and about 24 weeks after DPC sensitization. The study tracked peripheral blood TCR repertoire changes in vivo during primary and secondary sensitization to the hapten diphenylcyclopropenone (DPC) in alopecia patients. Libraries were pooled for sequencing, and variation in per-sample TCR yields was attributed mainly to small differences in library volumes within the pool. Blood for TCR sequencing was provided by twenty-nine alopecia patients at one to four time points (pre-sensitization, 2, 6 and 24 weeks).

The library was obtained by RACE. Sequencing took place on a NextSeq 500. Library preparation attached unique molecular identifiers to individual cDNA molecules for quantitative, reproducible TCR counting. Each blood RNA sample was used to sequence both TCR alpha and TCR beta chains. As for the authors' bioinformatics: The median number of TCRs per sample was roughly 100,000, ranging from roughly 23,224 to 690,600. The Decombinator software suite was used to annotate V, J and CDR3 in the TCR reads. For the PS versus PT1 abundance plots, all samples were subsampled to the same number of TCRs (28,000). TCRs were defined as expanded if absent before sensitization and observed at least eight times at the 2-week time point. TCRdb reprocessing: public reads trimmed at Q25 with fastp, clones called with MiXCR, in-frame beta chains kept. Merged by CDR3 protein, the rows form single entries marked with the most common genes and DNA. TCRdb assigned the V and J calls; the authors' analysis was not used. The sample table contains fewer than 200,000 distinct CDR3 sequences; only one count was recorded for about a quarter of them. The ten largest clonotypes hold under 2.5% of the sample.

The time point tag for this specimen amounts to: patch test 3, about 24 weeks after DPC sensitization. The treatment or condition label corresponds to: therapeutic diphenylcyclopropenone sensitization with weekly scalp DPC. Blood at each patch-test visit was drawn before the patch test was applied. Eligible patients were aged 18 to 70, diagnosed with alopecia, deemed suitable for DPC therapy, and excluded if pregnant. Unfractionated whole blood was collected in Tempus Blood RNA tubes, and total RNA was extracted from that blood. Study-level results and caveats: After repeated subsampling, changes were observed in the strength of the expansion versus patch-test correlation and in the threshold at which the correlation became significant. Significantly more large CDR3 similarity clusters were formed by expanded TCRs than by pre-sensitization or healthy control sets, consistent with antigen-driven responses. A positive correlation was found between the number of PT1 expanded TCRs and patch test score, with significance reached at thresholds 8, 16 and 32 but not 4. The number of TCRs above 1 in 1000 frequency did not change with DPC sensitization; there was no evidence of global repertoire structure alterations. All patients had alopecia, a presumed autoimmune disease, so their immune response might differ from that of healthy individuals.

This clonotype has just a few counts. The antigen it recognizes is unknown. The sample holds no much larger clone one base away, and base qualities are not on file. The source is a woman aged 18-29 years with alopecia areata. Some clones in this sample may be carry-over from other donors' samples. Specimen: whole blood, collected in connection with sensitization to the hapten diphenylcyclopropenone (DPC).

The CDR3 region has the sequence CASNLAGGNEQYF. Read as DNA, the sequence is TGTGCCAGCAACCTAGCGGGAGGGAACGAGCAGTACTTC. The rearranged chain carries TRBV9 and TRBJ2-7, with TRBD2 identical over 12 junction bases. V lost 6 bases and J lost 5 bases, and the count of bases not matched to a germline gene is 3. Inclusive of the bounding cysteine and phenylalanine, the CDR3 is 13 residues long. Only CDR3 DNA is held: 39 bases, read in frame from base 1. Reading the germline V gene gives CDR1 SGDLS and CDR2 YYNGEE.